The sequence of this T cell receptor (beta chain) was determined in a study of memory CD8 T cells in hepatitis C reinfection. Study information: Chronic HCV followed reinfection in a couple of donors who cleared primary infection. Samples before reinfection came 55 to 20 weeks prior to detection.

Generated by immunoSEQ multiplex PCR, the TCRdb table keeps only in-frame clones and is missing some. The data show approximately 51,000 clones, with 89% seen just once and around 1% held by the top ten. Stated time point: pre-reinfection, 55 to 20 weeks before reinfection detection. Sorted cells were sequenced directly ex vivo without any in vitro expansion. Sequencing used naive CD8+ T cells sorted from blood. This TCR came from a young man with hepatitis C virus infection.

The CDR3 reads CASSASDTQYF. Written as DNA, the CDR3 is TGTGCCAGCAGCGCGTCGGATACGCAGTATTTT. The chain couples TRBV9 to TRBJ2-3; D gene ambiguous. This CDR3 comprises 11 residues. Between the trimmed V and J ends, which lost 3 bases and 6 bases, there was a span of 5 bases. Germline V gene data show CDR1 as SGDLS and CDR2 as YYNGEE.